This T cell receptor (beta chain) was identified in a study of OX40 agonist ivuxolimab in advanced cancers. Turning to the study itself: Dose-escalation subjects each had hepatocellular carcinoma, melanoma, renal cell or head and neck cancer.

Clones were sequenced by immunoSEQ multiplex PCR, and TCRdb holds only the in-frame ones, with some missing. The sample lists about 34,000 clones, 70% to 80% seen once, with approximately 11% in the top ten. Germline assignment: CDR1 SGHVS and CDR2 FQNEAQ. Unmatched junction bases numbered 3, after V lost 0 bases and J lost 0 bases. The length of the CDR3 is 17 residues. The sequence derives from an adult with an advanced solid tumor such as melanoma, head and neck, liver or kidney cancer. V gene TRBV7-8 combines with J gene TRBJ1-5, with 9 nucleotides matching TRBD1. Sequencing was performed on CD4+ or CD8+ T cells sorted from blood, taken in a trial of the OX40 agonist ivuxolimab. In DNA form, the CDR3 reads TGTGCCAGCAGCTTAGCGCAGGGACAGGGTAGCAATCAGCCCCAGCATTTT. Its protein product is CASSLAQGQGSNQPQHF.